This TCR beta chain was obtained from a study of CD8 T cells in Susac syndrome. The authors sequenced TCR beta from blood CD8+ and CD4+ T cells. Each multiple sclerosis control was a treatment-naive patient with relapsing-remitting disease that was either stable or active. Regarding the study as a whole: The TCR sequencing and HLA analysis in the study involved a relatively small number of individuals, as the study acknowledged.

This clonotype appeared a single time. Antigen: not known. cDNA came from roughly 0.47 to 1 ug RNA primed by random hexamers. An immunoSEQ multiplex PCR generated amplified TCR beta CDR3 products spanning 54 Vbeta and 13 Jbeta. TCRdb ran MiXCR on the immunoSEQ multiplex PCR reads and lists one entry per CDR3 protein. The sample includes roughly 300,000 distinct CDR3 sequences, roughly 84% seen only once; the top ten take approximately 0.11%. This receptor was obtained from a human donor with multiple sclerosis. What was sequenced was CD8+ T cells from PBMCs.

Here the CDR3 DNA reads TGCAGCGTAGCGGGTGGACTCTACAATGAGCAGTTCTTC. Translating gives CSVAGGLYNEQFF. The rearrangement uses TRBV29-1 and TRBJ2-1; D possibly corresponds to TRBD2 (6 bases). Trimming removed 6 bases at V and 3 bases at J, with 12 bases between. Germline V lookup: CDR1 SQVTM, CDR2 ANQGSEA. The CDR3 is made up of 13 amino acids.